These T cell receptor beta chains were read from a single sample in a study of T cell repertoires in ileal Crohn's disease. Assay used: immunoSEQ multiplex PCR; TCRdb lists only in-frame clones, some missing. This table holds about 2,600 clones, around 71% found once. The source material was ileal tissue. The receptors were sampled from an adult with Crohn's disease. Each CDR3 is given with its conserved first and last residue. The D gene is left open where the match is weak. Clone size is shown for a subset of rows, as once, few, many or a class of expanded clone.

v_gene,j_gene,abundance,d_gene,CDR3aa,CDR3nt
TRBV7-2,TRBJ2-7,.,.,CASSLSDPTPPNF,TGTGCCAGCAGCCTCTCCGACCCGACTCCTCCCAACTTC
TRBV9,TRBJ1-6,.,TRBD1,CASSVDSGTGVLSPLHF,TGTGCCAGCAGCGTAGACTCGGGGACAGGGGTGTTGTCACCCCTCCACTTT
TRBV29-1,TRBJ2-7,.,.,CSVAPDSYEQYF,TGCAGCGTTGCACCAGACTCCTACGAGCAGTACTTC
TRBV27,TRBJ2-7,.,TRBD1,CASSSTGGQSYEQYF,TGTGCCAGCAGTTCGACAGGGGGTCAGTCCTACGAGCAGTACTTC
TRBV9,TRBJ2-1,.,TRBD2,CASSVVGERGTSVYNEQFF,TGTGCCAGCAGCGTAGTAGGCGAGAGGGGGACTAGCGTCTACAATGAGCAGTTCTTC
TRBV6-6,TRBJ1-3,few,.,CASSYSSTAGNTIYF,TGTGCCAGCAGTTACTCTTCCACAGCTGGAAACACCATATATTTT
TRBV20-1,TRBJ2-3,.,.,CSVDKKHTQYF,TGCAGTGTCGATAAGAAGCATACGCAGTATTTT
TRBV10-3,TRBJ2-3,.,TRBD2,CAISESPHSGMADTQYF,TGTGCCATCAGTGAGTCACCACATAGCGGGATGGCAGATACGCAGTATTTT
TRBV7-8,TRBJ1-2,.,TRBD1,CASSLGGTDYGYTF,TGTGCCAGCAGCTTAGGGGGGACAGATTATGGCTACACCTTC
TRBV15,TRBJ2-3,.,.,CATSRDRPSTDTQYF,TGTGCCACCAGCAGAGATCGTCCTAGCACAGATACGCAGTATTTT
TRBV6-5,TRBJ1-1,once,TRBD1,CASSYGGTGGEAFF,TGTGCCAGCAGTTACGGTGGGACAGGGGGTGAAGCTTTCTTT
TRBV10-2,TRBJ2-7,once,TRBD1,CASRTGTGPYEQYF,TGCGCCAGCAGGACCGGGACAGGGCCTTACGAGCAGTACTTC
TRBV27,TRBJ2-2,.,TRBD2,CASSLRTSGGNAGGELFF,TGTGCCAGCAGTTTGAGGACTAGCGGGGGCAACGCGGGCGGGGAGCTGTTTTTT
TRBV21-1,TRBJ1-1,few,.,CASSLRVTGSSTEAFF,TGTGCCAGCAGCCTCAGAGTGACAGGTTCGAGCACTGAAGCTTTCTTT
TRBV5-5,TRBJ2-7,.,.,CASSLGSDTATYEQYF,TGTGCCAGCAGCTTGGGTTCGGACACAGCCACCTACGAGCAGTACTTC
TRBV5-6,TRBJ1-1,.,.,CASSLFLSNTEAFF,TGTGCCAGCAGCTTATTCTTATCGAACACTGAAGCTTTCTTT
TRBV2,TRBJ1-4,.,.,CASSSRQDFNEKLFF,TGTGCCAGCAGTTCACGACAGGACTTTAATGAAAAACTGTTTTTT
TRBV28,TRBJ2-7,.,TRBD1,CASSTPGQGGEQYF,TGTGCCAGCAGTACACCGGGACAGGGGGGCGAGCAGTACTTC
TRBV15,TRBJ2-2,.,TRBD1,CATSPQTGVTTGELFF,TGTGCCACCAGCCCCCAGACAGGGGTCACCACCGGGGAGCTGTTTTTT
TRBV9,TRBJ2-1,.,.,CASSVASTYNEQFF,TGTGCCAGCAGCGTAGCGAGCACTTACAATGAGCAGTTCTTC
TRBV19,TRBJ1-1,.,TRBD1,CASSLQGAPEAFF,TGTGCCAGTTCCCTACAGGGGGCTCCTGAAGCTTTCTTT
TRBV4-1,TRBJ1-4,.,.,CASSQDARDPNEKLFF,TGCGCCAGCAGCCAAGATGCCAGGGATCCTAATGAAAAACTGTTTTTT
TRBV11-2,TRBJ1-1,once,TRBD1,CASSSTTGGTEAFF,TGTGCCAGCAGCTCGACTACAGGGGGAACTGAAGCTTTCTTT
TRBV18,TRBJ1-1,.,.,CASSPPSRGRNTEAFF,TGTGCCAGCTCACCACCAAGCCGGGGGAGGAACACTGAAGCTTTCTTT
TRBV30,TRBJ1-1,.,TRBD1,CAWSAKQGANTEAFF,TGTGCCTGGAGCGCCAAACAGGGGGCGAACACTGAAGCTTTCTTT